The present T cell receptor beta chain was sequenced within a study of blood T cell repertoires in COVID-19. The assay was immunoSEQ multiplex PCR, and TCRdb's table has in-frame clones only and misses some. The table has roughly 50,000 clones, about 87% seen once. This clone appeared once. Per the germline V gene, CDR1 is SGHRS and CDR2 is YFSETQ. This CDR3 is built from 14 residues. V lost 5 bases and J 1 base, leaving 12 bases between the germline ends. The clonotype originates from a man older than 75 with acute or convalescent COVID-19. The specimen sequenced was peripheral blood. The V call is TRBV5-1, the J call TRBJ2-5; D uncertain. In nucleotides, the CDR3 is TGCGCCAGCAGTTTCACGACGGGCCAAGAGACCCAGTACTTC. As protein: CASSFTTGQETQYF.